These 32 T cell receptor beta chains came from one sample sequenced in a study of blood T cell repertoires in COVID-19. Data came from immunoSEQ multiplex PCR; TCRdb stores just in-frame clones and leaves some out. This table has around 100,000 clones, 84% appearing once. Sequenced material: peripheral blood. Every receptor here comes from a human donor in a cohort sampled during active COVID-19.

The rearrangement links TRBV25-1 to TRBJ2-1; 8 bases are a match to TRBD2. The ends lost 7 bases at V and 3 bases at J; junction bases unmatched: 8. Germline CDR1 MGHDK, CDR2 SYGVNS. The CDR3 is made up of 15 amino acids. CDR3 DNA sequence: TGTGCCAGCACCGACCCCGGGGGGGGCTACAATGAGCAGTTCTTC. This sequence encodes CASTDPGGGYNEQFF.

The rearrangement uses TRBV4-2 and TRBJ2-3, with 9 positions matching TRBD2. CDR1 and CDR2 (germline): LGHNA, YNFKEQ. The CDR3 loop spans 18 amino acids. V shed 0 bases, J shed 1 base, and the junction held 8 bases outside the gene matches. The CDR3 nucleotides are TGTGCCAGCAGCCAAGATTGGAGCGGGGGGTCCCGCACAGATACGCAGTATTTT. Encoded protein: CASSQDWSGGSRTDTQYF.

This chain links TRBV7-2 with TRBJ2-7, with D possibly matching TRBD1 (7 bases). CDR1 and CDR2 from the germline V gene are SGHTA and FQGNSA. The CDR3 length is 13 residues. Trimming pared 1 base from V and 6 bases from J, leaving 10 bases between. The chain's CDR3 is CASSLVQGGEQYF. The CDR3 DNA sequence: TGTGCCAGCAGCTTAGTCCAGGGGGGCGAGCAGTACTTC.

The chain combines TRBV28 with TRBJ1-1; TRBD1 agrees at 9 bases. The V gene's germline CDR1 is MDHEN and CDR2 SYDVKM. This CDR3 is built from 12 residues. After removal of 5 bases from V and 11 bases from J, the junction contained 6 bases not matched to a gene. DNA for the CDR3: TGTGCCAGCAGTACCGGACAGGGGCGCGCTTTCTTT. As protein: CASSTGQGRAFF.

The CDR3: CASSQALSGLAEKLFF. The CDR3 nucleotides read TGTGCCAGCAGCCAAGCACTAAGTGGCCTAGCCGAAAAACTGTTTTTT. The chain couples TRBV4-2 to TRBJ1-4; D gene uncertain. Trimming left V 1 base short and J 8 bases short, with 17 bases between. Germline CDR1 and CDR2: LGHNA and YNFKEQ. The CDR3 has 16 residues.

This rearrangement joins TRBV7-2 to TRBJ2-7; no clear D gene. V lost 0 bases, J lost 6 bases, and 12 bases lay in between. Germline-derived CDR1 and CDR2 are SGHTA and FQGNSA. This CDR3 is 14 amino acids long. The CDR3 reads CASSLAERAFEQYF. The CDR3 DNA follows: TGTGCCAGCAGCTTAGCGGAGAGAGCCTTCGAGCAGTACTTC.

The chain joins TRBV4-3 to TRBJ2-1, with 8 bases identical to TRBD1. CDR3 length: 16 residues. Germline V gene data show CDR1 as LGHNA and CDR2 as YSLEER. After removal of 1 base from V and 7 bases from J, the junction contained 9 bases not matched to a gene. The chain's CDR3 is CASSQGAQGARNEQFF. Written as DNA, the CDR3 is TGCGCCAGCAGCCAAGGAGCTCAGGGGGCGAGGAATGAGCAGTTCTTC.

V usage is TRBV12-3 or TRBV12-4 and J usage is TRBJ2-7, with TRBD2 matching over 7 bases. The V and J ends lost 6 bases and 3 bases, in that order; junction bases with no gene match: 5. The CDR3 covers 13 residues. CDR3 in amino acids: CASSTAGLYEQYF. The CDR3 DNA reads TGTGCCAGCAGCACAGCGGGACTCTACGAGCAGTACTTC.

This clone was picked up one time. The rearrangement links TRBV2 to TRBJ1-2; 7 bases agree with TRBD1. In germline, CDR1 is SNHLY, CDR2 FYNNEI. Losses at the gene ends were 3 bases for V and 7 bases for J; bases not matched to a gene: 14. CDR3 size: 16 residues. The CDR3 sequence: CASSEHRGSPSGGYTF. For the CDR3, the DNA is TGTGCCAGCAGTGAGCACAGGGGATCCCCATCGGGTGGCTACACCTTC. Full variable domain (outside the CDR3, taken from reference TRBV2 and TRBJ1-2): EPEVTQTPSHQVTQMGQEVILRCVPISNHLYFYWYRQILGQKVEFLVSFYNNEISEKSEIFDDQFSVERPDGSNFTLKIRSTKLEDSAMYFCASSEHRGSPSGGYTFGSGTRLTVV.

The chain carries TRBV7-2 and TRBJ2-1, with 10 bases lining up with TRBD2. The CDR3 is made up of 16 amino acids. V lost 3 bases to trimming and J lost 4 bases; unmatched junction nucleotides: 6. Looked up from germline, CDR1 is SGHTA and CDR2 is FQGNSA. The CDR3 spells CASSFPPSGGYNEQFF. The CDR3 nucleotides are TGTGCCAGCAGCTTCCCACCTAGCGGGGGATACAATGAGCAGTTCTTC.

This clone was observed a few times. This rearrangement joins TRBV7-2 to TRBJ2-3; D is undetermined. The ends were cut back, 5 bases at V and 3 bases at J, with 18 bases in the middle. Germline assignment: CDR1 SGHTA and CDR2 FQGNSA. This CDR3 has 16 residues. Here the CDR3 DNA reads TGTGCCAGCAGCCCCCGCACAAGAACCTTAACAGATACGCAGTATTTT. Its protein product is CASSPRTRTLTDTQYF.

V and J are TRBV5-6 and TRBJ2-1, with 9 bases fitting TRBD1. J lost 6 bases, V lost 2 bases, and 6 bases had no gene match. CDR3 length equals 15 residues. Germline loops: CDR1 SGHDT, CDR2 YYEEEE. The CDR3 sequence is CASSLQGAITNEQFF. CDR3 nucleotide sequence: TGTGCCAGCAGCTTACAGGGGGCGATTACCAATGAGCAGTTCTTC.

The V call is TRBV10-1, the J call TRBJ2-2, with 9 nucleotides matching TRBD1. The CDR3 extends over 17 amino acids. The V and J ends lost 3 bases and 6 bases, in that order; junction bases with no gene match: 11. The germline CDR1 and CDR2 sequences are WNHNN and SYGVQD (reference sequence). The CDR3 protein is CASSDLRRDRAAGELFF. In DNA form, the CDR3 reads TGCGCCAGCAGTGACCTCCGCCGGGACAGGGCGGCCGGGGAGCTGTTTTTT.

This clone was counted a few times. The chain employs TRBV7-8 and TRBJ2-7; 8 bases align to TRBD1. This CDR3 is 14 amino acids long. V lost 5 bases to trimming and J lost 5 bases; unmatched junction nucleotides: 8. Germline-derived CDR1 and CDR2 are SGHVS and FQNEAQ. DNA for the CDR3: TGTGCCAGCAGCCCCCCGGGACAGGACCACGAGCAGTACTTC. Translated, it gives CASSPPGQDHEQYF.

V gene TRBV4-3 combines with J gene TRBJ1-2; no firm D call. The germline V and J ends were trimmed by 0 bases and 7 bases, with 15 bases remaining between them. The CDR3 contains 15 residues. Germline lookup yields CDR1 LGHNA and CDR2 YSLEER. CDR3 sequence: CASSQEVGRRSGYTF. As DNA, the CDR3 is TGCGCCAGCAGCCAAGAGGTCGGCAGGCGCTCTGGCTACACCTTC.

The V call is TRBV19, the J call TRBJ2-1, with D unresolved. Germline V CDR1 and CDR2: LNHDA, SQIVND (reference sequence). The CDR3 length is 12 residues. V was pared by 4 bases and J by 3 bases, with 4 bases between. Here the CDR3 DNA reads TGTGCCAGTAGTAATAACTACAATGAGCAGTTCTTC. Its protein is CASSNNYNEQFF.

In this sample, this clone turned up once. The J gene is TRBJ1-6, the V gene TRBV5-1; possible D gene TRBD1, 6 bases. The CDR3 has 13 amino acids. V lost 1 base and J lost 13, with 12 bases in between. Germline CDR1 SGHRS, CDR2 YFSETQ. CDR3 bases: TGCGCCAGCAGCTTGTGGCCAGGGGAGCCCCTCCACTTT. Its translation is CASSLWPGEPLHF.

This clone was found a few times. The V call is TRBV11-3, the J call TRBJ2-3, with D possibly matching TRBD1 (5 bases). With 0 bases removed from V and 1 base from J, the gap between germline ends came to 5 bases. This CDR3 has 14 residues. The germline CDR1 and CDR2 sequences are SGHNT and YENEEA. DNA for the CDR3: TGTGCCAGCAGCTTAGAACAGGGCACAGATACGCAGTATTTT. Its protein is CASSLEQGTDTQYF.

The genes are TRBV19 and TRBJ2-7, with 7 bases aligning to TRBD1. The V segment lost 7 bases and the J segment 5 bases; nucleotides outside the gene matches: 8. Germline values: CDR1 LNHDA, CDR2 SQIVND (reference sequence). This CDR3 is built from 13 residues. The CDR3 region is CASKRQGSDEQYF. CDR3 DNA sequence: TGTGCCAGTAAAAGACAGGGAAGCGACGAGCAGTACTTC.

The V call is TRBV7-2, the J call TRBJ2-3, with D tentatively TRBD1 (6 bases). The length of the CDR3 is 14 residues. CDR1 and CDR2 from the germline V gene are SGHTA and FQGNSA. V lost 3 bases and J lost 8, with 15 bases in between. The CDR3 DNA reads TGTGCCAGCAGCTTGGGGGCGGCTTTGATTACGCAGTATTTT. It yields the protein CASSLGAALITQYF.

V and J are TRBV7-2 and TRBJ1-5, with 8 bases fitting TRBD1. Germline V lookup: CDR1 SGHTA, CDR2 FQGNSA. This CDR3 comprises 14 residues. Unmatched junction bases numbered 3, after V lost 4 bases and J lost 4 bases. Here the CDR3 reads CASSSYRGNQPQHF. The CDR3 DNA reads TGTGCCAGCAGCTCTTACAGGGGGAATCAGCCCCAGCATTTT.

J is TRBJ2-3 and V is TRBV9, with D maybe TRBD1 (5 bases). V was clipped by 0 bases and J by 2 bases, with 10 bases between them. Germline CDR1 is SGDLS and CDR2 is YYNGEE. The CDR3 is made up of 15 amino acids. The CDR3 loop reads CASSVGPRDTDTQYF. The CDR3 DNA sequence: TGTGCCAGCAGCGTAGGTCCCAGGGACACAGATACGCAGTATTTT.

The CDR3 sequence is CASSLADRQNEQFF. Written as DNA, the CDR3 is TGCGCCAGCAGCTTGGCGGACAGACAAAATGAGCAGTTCTTC. The gene calls are TRBV5-1 and TRBJ2-1; a possible D gene is TRBD1 (6 bases). The germline V gene encodes CDR1 SGHRS and CDR2 YFSETQ. The length of the CDR3 is 14 residues. The V end lost 0 bases, the J end lost 7 bases, and 11 bases lay between the germline ends.

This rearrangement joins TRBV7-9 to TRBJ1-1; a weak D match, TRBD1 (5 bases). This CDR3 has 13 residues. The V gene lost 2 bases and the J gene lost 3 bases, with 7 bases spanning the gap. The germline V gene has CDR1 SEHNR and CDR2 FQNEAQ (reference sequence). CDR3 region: CASSLYRYTEAFF. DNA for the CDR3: TGTGCCAGCAGCTTATACAGGTACACTGAAGCTTTCTTT.

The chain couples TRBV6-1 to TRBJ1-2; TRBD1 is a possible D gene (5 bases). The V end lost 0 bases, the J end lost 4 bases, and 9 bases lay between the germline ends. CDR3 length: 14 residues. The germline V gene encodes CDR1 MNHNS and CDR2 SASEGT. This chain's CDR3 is CASSEAQGGYGYTF. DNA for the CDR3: TGTGCCAGCAGTGAAGCGCAGGGCGGCTATGGCTACACCTTC.

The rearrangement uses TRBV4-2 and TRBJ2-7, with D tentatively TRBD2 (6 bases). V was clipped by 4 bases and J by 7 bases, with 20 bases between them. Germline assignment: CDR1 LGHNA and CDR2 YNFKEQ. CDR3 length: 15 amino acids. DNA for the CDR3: TGTGCCAGCAGCCCTGGGTTGGGGACGAGCGGGGAGCAGTACTTC. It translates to CASSPGLGTSGEQYF.

The CDR3 sequence is CASSRDRGLLNTEAFF. The CDR3 DNA reads TGTGCCAGCTCACGGGACAGGGGACTTCTAAACACTGAAGCTTTCTTT. V is TRBV18 and J is TRBJ1-1, with 10 positions matching TRBD1. CDR3 length equals 16 residues. J lost 2 bases, V lost 4 bases, and 7 bases had no gene match. Germline V gene sequence: CDR1 KGHSH, CDR2 LQKENI. Filled out from reference TRBV18 and TRBJ1-1, the complete variable domain reads NAGVMQNPRHLVRRRGQEARLRCSPMKGHSHVYWYRQLPEEGLKFMVYLQKENIIDESGMPKERFSAEFPKEGPSILRIQQVVRGDSAAYFCASSRDRGLLNTEAFFGQGTRLTVV.

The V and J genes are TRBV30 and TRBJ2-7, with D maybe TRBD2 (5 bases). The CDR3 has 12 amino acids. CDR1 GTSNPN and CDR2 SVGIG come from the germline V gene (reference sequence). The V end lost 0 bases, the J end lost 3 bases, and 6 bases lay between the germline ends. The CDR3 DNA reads TGTGCCTGGAGTGTACGGGGCTACGAGCAGTACTTC. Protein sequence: CAWSVRGYEQYF.

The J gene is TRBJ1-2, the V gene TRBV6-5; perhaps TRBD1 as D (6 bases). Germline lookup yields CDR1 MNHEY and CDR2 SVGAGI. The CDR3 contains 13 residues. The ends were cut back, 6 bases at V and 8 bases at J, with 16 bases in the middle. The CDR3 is CASSLTRTEGYTF. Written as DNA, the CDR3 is TGTGCCAGCAGCCTAACTCGGACAGAGGGCTACACCTTC.

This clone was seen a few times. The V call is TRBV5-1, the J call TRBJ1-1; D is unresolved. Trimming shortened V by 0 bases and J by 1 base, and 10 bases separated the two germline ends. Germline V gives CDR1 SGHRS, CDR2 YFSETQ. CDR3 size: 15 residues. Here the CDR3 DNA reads TGCGCCAGCAGCTTGGGGGCGGGATGGAACACTGAAGCTTTCTTT. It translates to CASSLGAGWNTEAFF.

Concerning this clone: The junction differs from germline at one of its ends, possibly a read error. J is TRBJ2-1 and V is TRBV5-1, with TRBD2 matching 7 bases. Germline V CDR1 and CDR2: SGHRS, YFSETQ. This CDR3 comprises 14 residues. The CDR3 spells CARSWGGTYNEQFF. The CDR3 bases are TGCGCCCGCAGCTGGGGGGGGACCTACAATGAGCAGTTCTTC. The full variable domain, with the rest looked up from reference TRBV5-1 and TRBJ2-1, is KAGVTQTPRYLIKTRGQQVTLSCSPISGHRSVSWYQQTPGQGLQFLFEYFSETQRNKGNFPGRFSGRQFSNSRSEMNVSTLELGDSALYLCARSWGGTYNEQFFGPGTRLTVL.

CDR3 region: CASSLSRGSTEAFF. CDR3 nucleotides: TGTGCCAGCAGCTTAAGTCGTGGGAGCACTGAAGCTTTCTTT. This sequence joins TRBV7-2 and TRBJ1-1; D not certain. The V and J ends lost 2 bases and 4 bases respectively, with 11 bases between them. The V gene's germline CDR1 is SGHTA and CDR2 FQGNSA. This CDR3 has 14 residues.